The table lists the clone carrying this T cell receptor beta chain with a count of one. The sample is drawn from a study of graft-versus-host responses after intestinal transplantation. Study-wide results and limits: Association was observed between peak circulating GvH clone levels and early post-transplant HvG declines.

Irradiated, violet-dye-labeled stimulators (around 200,000) were plated alongside around 200,000 CFSE-labeled responders. Sorted after the reaction were proliferating CFSE-low CD3+CD4+ and CD3+CD8+ responders. The method was immunoSEQ multiplex PCR; TCRdb's version includes in-frame clones alone and lacks a portion of them. The profile shows roughly 9,000 clones, 31% of them singletons. Unmatched junction bases numbered 13, after V lost 5 bases and J lost 5 bases. Per germline, CDR1 SQVTM and CDR2 ANQGSEA. CDR3 length: 15 residues. Sequencing used alloreactive CD4+ T cells from a mixed lymphocyte reaction culture, obtained before intestinal transplant. Indicated subset: CFSE-low proliferating T cells sorted from approximately six-day pre-transplant mixed lymphocyte reaction (GvH or HvG direction). This TCR derives from a human patient who received an intestinal transplant. V and J are TRBV29-1 and TRBJ1-2; 8 bases map to TRBD1. The CDR3 DNA reads TGCAGCGTTATACGGATACAGGGGGGCATGTATGGCTACACCTTC. This sequence encodes CSVIRIQGGMYGYTF.